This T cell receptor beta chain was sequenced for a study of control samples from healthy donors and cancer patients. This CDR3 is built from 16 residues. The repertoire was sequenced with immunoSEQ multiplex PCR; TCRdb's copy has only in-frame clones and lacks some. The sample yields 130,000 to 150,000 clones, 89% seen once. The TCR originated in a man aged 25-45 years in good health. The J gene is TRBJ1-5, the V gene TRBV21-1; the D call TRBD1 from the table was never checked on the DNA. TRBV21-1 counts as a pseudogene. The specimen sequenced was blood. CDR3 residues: CASKGEQGVGNQPQHF. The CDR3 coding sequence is TGTGCCAGCAAGGGGGAACAGGGAGTAGGCAATCAGCCCCAGCATTTT.